This record looks at one T cell receptor beta chain sequence and its context. Its target antigen remains unknown. Per-nucleotide qualities are absent, and no much larger clonotype sits a single base away. This record comes from a study of T cells in localized non-small cell lung cancer (dated by TCRdb to the early 2020s). For context, the study as a whole: The study examined T cell repertoires in roughly 240 patients with early-stage NSCLC and compared tumors with uninvolved tumor-adjacent lungs. The cohort consisted of approximately 240 treatment-naive NSCLC patients whose localized lung tumors had been resected. NSCLC patients had a mean age of approximately 72 years, and 129 were male and more than 90 female. General study outcomes and caveats: Longer overall survival was associated with higher T cell density in blood, whereas shorter survival was associated with higher clonality in adjacent lung. The highest T cell clonality was observed in uninvolved tumor-adjacent lung, where clonality exceeded that of tumor, suggesting that antigenic responses were more focused in uninvolved tumor-adjacent lung. Multi-region tumor sequencing was not performed, so intratumor heterogeneity could not be excluded. Since the design was exploratory, TCR variables were selected using unadjusted p-values with no false-discovery rate correction. A median of approximately 57 of the top 100 tumor clones were detected in paired uninvolved adjacent lung, and under 30 of these tumor clones were also found among the top 100 clones of the paired uninvolved adjacent lung.

At diagnosis, peripheral blood, uninvolved tumor-adjacent lung and tumor were collected and stored as a combination of fresh-frozen and FFPE material. Blood samples were analyzed as peripheral blood mononuclear cells for TCR repertoire profiling. The immunoSEQ Assay was used to sequence TCR beta CDR3 regions from DNA. Per the original workflow: T cell density was computed as TCR beta template counts normalized to usable DNA estimated by amplifying housekeeping genes. Richness was estimated with the preseqR package, extrapolating to 400,000 templates for PBMC samples and 120,000 templates for tissue samples. Clonality was taken to be one minus Pielou's evenness. Differential abundance testing on productive amino-acid clonotypes, with a minimum total count of 5 and an alpha of 0.1, was used to identify tissue-enriched TCRs. The Jaccard Index and the Morisita Overlap Index were used to measure how much the repertoires overlapped between compartments. GLIPH grouped TCR beta CDR3s together with public tetramer-defined viral CDR3s, and a viral motif had to include at least three viral sequences and show V-gene enrichment. TCRdb mirrors the immuneACCESS table, restricted to in-frame sequences. Some clones are absent from its copies; in checked studies, under half trace to an unresolved V gene, and the reason for the others is unknown. V, J and clone size reflect that table, while D and trimming were determined from the DNA. The sample data list around 28,000 clones, and roughly 92% of these were observed just once. The ten largest clonotypes hold about 0.7% of the sample.

The junction shows trimming of 2 bases on V and 9 bases on J, and the gene matches do not reach 6 bases of it. Reading from cysteine to phenylalanine, the CDR3 counts 14 amino acids. Only the CDR3 portion is preserved as DNA: 42 bases, with reading frame beginning at the first base. Based on the germline V gene, the CDR1 and CDR2 sequences are SGHAT and FQNNGV. Recombination connected TRBV11-2 to TRBJ2-1; 8 middle bases align to TRBD2. The clonotype was recovered from a woman aged 40-75 years with stage I lung adenocarcinoma. The sequencing here drew on peripheral blood, taken before any cancer treatment. The sequenced DNA is TGTGCCAGCAGCTTAAACTACGGGGGGGGTGAGCAGTTCTTC. Translated, it gives CASSLNYGGGEQFF. The entire variable domain, with the stretches around the CDR3 drawn from the reference TRBV11-2 and TRBJ2-1 proteins, is EAGVAQSPRYKIIEKRQSVAFWCNPISGHATLYWYQQILGQGPKLLIQFQNNGVVDDSQLPKDRFSAERLKGVDSTLKIQPAKLEDSAVYLCASSLNYGGGEQFFGPGTRLTVL.